The present T cell receptor beta chain was sequenced within a study of blood T cells in healthy people across ages. Study-wide background: About one barcoded beta molecule per two T cells was captured by template switching.

Trimming stripped 9 bases from V and 3 bases from J, with 21 bases between. The V gene's germline CDR1 is LGHNA and CDR2 YNFKEQ. The CDR3 sequence is 16 residues long. With a J-beta primer mix and a sample-barcoded 5' primer, a second PCR ran 7 to 11 cycles. One entry per CDR3 protein, called by TCRdb with MiXCR from the 5' RACE reads. This sample has approximately 1,700,000 distinct CDR3 sequences; around 40% occur once, and the top ten carry roughly 23%. The sequencing sample was made of blood. This receptor was taken from a human donor in good health. This chain links TRBV4-2 with TRBJ2-1, with D possibly being TRBD2 (6 bases). The CDR3 is CASTRTSTANYNEQFF. The CDR3 region has the DNA TGTGCCAGTACGCGTACTAGCACCGCCAACTACAATGAGCAGTTCTTC.